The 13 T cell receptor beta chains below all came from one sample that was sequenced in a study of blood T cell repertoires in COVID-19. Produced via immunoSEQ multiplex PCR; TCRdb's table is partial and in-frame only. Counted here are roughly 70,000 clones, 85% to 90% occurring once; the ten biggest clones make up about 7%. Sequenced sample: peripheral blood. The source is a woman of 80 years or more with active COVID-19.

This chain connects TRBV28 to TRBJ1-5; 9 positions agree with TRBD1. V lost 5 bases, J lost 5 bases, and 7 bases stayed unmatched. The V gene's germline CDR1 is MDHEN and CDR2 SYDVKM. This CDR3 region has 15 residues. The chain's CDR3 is CASSAGTGLDQPQHF. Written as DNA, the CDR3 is TGTGCCAGCAGTGCCGGGACAGGGTTGGATCAGCCCCAGCATTTT.

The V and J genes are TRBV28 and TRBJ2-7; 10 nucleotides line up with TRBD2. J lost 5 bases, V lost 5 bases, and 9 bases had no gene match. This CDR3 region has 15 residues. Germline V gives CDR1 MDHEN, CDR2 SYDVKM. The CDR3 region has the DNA TGTGCCAGCAGTCCCTTCGAGCGGGAGGGCAACGAGCAGTACTTC. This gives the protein CASSPFEREGNEQYF.

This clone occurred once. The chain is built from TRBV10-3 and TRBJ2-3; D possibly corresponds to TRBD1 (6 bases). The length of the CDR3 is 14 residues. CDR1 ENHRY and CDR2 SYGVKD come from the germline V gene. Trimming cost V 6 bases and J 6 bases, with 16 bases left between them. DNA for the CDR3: TGTGCCATCAGGGCCTGGGGGCCGAGGGATACGCAGTATTTT. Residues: CAIRAWGPRDTQYF.

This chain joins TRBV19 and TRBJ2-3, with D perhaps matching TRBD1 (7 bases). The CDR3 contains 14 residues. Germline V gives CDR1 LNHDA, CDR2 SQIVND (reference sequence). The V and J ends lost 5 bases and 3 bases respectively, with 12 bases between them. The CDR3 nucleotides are TGTGCCAGTAGTCCAGGGGGGAGGACAGATACGCAGTATTTT. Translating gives CASSPGGRTDTQYF.

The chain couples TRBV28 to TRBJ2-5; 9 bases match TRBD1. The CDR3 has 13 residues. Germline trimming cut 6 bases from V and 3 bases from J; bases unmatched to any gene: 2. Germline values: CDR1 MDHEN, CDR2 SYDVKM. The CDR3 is CASSRDREETQYF. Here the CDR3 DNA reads TGTGCCAGCAGCCGGGACAGGGAAGAGACCCAGTACTTC.

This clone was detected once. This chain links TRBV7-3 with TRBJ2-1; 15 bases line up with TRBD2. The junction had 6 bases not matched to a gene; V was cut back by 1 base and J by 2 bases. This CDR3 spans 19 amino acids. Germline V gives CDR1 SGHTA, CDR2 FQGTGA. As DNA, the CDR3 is TGTGCCAGCAGCTTAATTGGGACTAGCGGGAGGTACCCCTACAATGAGCAGTTCTTC. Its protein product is CASSLIGTSGRYPYNEQFF.

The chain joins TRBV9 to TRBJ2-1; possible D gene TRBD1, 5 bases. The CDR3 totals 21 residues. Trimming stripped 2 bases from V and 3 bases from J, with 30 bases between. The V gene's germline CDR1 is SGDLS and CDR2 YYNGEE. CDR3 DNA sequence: TGTGCCAGCAGCGTCCGCCCCGACAGCTTCTGGGTCGAGAGAATCTACAATGAGCAGTTCTTC. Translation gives CASSVRPDSFWVERIYNEQFF.

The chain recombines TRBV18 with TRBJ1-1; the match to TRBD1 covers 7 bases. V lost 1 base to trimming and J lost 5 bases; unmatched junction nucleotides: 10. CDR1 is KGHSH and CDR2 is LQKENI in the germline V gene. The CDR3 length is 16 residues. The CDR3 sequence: CASSPRQGEPYTEAFF. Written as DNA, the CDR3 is TGTGCCAGCTCACCACGACAGGGAGAGCCGTATACTGAAGCTTTCTTT.

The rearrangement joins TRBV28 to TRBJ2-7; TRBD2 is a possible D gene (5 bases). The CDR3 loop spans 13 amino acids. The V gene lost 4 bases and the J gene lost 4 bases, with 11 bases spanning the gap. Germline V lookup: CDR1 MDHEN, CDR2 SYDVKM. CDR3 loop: CASSSGVGYEQYF. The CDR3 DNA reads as TGTGCCAGCAGTTCCGGGGTAGGGTACGAGCAGTACTTC.

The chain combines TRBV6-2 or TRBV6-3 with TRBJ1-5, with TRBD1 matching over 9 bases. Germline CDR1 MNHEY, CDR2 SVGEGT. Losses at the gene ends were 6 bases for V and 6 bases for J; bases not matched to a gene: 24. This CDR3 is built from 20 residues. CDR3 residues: CASSHEVSWWGQGGTQPQHF. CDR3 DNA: TGTGCCAGCAGCCACGAAGTTAGTTGGTGGGGACAGGGCGGGACTCAGCCCCAGCATTTT.

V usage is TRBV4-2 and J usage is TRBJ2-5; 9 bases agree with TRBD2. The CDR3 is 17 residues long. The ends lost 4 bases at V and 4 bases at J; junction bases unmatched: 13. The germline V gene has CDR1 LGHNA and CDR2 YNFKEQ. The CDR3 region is CASSLPLRGSGRETQYF. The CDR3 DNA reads TGTGCCAGCAGCCTTCCTCTCCGGGGTAGCGGGAGAGAGACCCAGTACTTC.

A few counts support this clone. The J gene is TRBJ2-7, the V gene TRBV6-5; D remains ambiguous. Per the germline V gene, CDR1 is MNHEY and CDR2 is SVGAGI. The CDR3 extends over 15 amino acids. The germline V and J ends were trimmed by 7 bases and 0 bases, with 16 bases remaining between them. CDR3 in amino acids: CASNQRLGASYEQYF. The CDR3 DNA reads TGTGCCAGCAACCAAAGGCTGGGCGCCTCCTACGAGCAGTACTTC.

The CDR3 protein is CASSKTARARTEAFF. DNA of the CDR3: TGTGCCAGCAGCAAAACGGCCAGGGCCCGGACTGAAGCTTTCTTT. The chain joins TRBV7-9 to TRBJ1-1; possible D gene TRBD1, 5 bases. The V and J ends lost 5 bases and 5 bases respectively, with 18 bases between them. Per the germline V gene, CDR1 is SEHNR and CDR2 is FQNEAQ (reference sequence). The length of the CDR3 is 15 residues.